The TCR beta chain described here comes from a study of cytomegalovirus exposure and HLA in healthy donors. Study-wide results and limits: After further analysis at a later stage, roughly 16,000 TCR beta sequences were associated with HLA alleles at 0.05 false discovery rate.

The PCR ran on 60 Vbeta and 13 Jbeta primers. Here immunoSEQ multiplex PCR was the method, and the copy in TCRdb shows in-frame clones only, minus some. The sample yields around 200,000 clones, 75% to 85% seen once. A remark on this clone: Antigen: not known.

The CDR3 loop spans 12 amino acids. Germline V gene sequence: CDR1 SGDLS, CDR2 YYNGEE. V was cut by 4 bases and J by 5 bases, with 9 bases left in between. J is TRBJ1-1 and V is TRBV9; D perhaps matches TRBD1 (5 bases). What was sequenced was PBMCs. The sequence was obtained from a boy aged 10-17 years in good health and CMV-seronegative. This CDR3 reads CASSPRQTEAFF. Written as DNA, the CDR3 is TGTGCCAGCAGCCCCCGACAGACTGAAGCTTTCTTT.